This TCR beta chain originates from a study of technical replicates of blood from a few donors. TCRdb's copy holds only in-frame clones and misses some; the assay was immunoSEQ multiplex PCR. In the table there are around 97,000 clones, over 85% of which are singletons. The clonotype was recovered from a human donor in good health. The sequenced material came from T cells isolated from PBMCs.

The CDR3 DNA sequence: TGCAGCGTTGGGGACAGGGGACATGAAAAACTGTTTTTT. Translated: CSVGDRGHEKLFF. This chain uses TRBV29-1 with TRBJ1-4; 10 nucleotides match TRBD1. The germline V gene encodes CDR1 SQVTM and CDR2 ANQGSEA. V dropped 4 bases and J dropped 6; count of bases not matched to a gene: 2. The CDR3 has 13 amino acids.